What follows is one TCR beta chain and its context. Its specificity is unknown. TCRdb re-called the 5' RACE reads with MiXCR, one entry per CDR3 protein. The table has 55,000 to 75,000 distinct CDR3 sequences, just under 30% seen once. The study's findings and limits: In terms of TCR gene usage, tumor memory CD4+ T cells clustered together with blood and lymph node memory CD4+ cells, as well as with lymph node naive CD4+ cells.

Purified naive CD4+ T cells were depleted of CD25+ Tregs. J gave up 5 bases and V 4 bases, and 4 bases lay outside the gene matches. CDR1 is MNHNY, CDR2 SVGAGI, per germline (reference sequence). The length of the CDR3 is 13 residues. V gene TRBV6-6 combines with J gene TRBJ1-1; TRBD1 agrees at 7 bases. The sequencing input was tumor-infiltrating naive CD4+ T cells sorted from the breast tumor. As to subset: naive CD4+ T cells, CD4+CD45RA+CD25-. The origin of this receptor is a female donor with breast cancer. This chain's CDR3 is CASSLGQMTEAFF. The CDR3 DNA reads as TGTGCCAGCAGTTTGGGACAGATGACTGAAGCTTTCTTT.